The clone carrying this T cell receptor beta chain occurred a few times. Its antigen is unknown. The CDR3 runs 16 residues. The V gene lost 0 bases and the J gene lost 0 bases, with 6 bases spanning the gap. Germline V CDR1 and CDR2: SGHVS, FQNEAQ. This specimen comes from a study of regulatory T cells in long-lasting Graves disease. Study conclusions and caveats: There were preferences for TRBV28, TRBJ1-2 and TRBJ2-5 in persistent disease. Less diverse TCR repertoires were seen in persistent Graves' patients than in newly diagnosed ones.

iRepertoire HTBI primers and Arm-PCR of CDR3 regions built TCR beta libraries. A single record per CDR3 protein comes from TCRdb applying MiXCR to the multiplex PCR reads. The sample shows approximately 560,000 distinct CDR3 sequences, about 16% of them seen only once. Time point: newly diagnosed GD, antithyroid drugs for less than 3 months. Scientists built the TCR library using RNA that was extracted from PBMCs. The same sample was also used in a study of T cells in Graves' hyperthyroidism and ophthalmopathy. That work contributes: Exclusions: uncontrolled infection, other autoimmune disease, pregnancy, lactation.

The TCR comes from a man between 18 and 29 years old with Graves disease. The starting material was peripheral blood mononuclear cells (PBMCs), obtained at new diagnosis, from a patient treated with antithyroid drugs. The J gene is TRBJ1-6, the V gene TRBV7-8; D uncertain. The CDR3 sequence is CASSLARISYNSPLHF. As DNA, the CDR3 is TGTGCCAGCAGCTTAGCTCGGATCTCCTATAATTCACCCCTCCACTTT.